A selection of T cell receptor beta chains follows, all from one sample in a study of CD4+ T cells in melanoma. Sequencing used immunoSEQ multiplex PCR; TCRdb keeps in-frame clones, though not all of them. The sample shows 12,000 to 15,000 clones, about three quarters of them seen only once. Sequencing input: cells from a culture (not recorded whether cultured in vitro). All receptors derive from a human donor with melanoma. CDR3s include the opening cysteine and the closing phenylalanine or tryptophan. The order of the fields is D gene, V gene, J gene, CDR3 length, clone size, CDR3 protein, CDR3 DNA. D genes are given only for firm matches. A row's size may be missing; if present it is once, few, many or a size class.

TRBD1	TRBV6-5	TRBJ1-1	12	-	CASSDRGRGAFF	TGTGCCAGCAGCGACAGGGGGCGAGGAGCTTTCTTT
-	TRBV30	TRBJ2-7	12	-	CATTQGNYEQYF	TGTGCAACCACCCAGGGGAATTACGAGCAGTACTTC
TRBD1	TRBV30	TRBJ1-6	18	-	CAWRGTGAWRARYSPLHF	TGTGCCTGGAGGGGGACAGGTGCTTGGCGGGCTCGATATTCACCCCTCCACTTT
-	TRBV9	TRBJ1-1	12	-	CASSVDGGVAFF	TGTGCCAGCAGCGTAGATGGGGGAGTGGCTTTCTTT
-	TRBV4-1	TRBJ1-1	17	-	CASSQGARGEENTEAFF	TGCGCCAGCAGCCAAGGGGCCAGGGGAGAAGAGAACACTGAAGCTTTCTTT
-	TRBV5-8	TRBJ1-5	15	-	CASSKDGNSNQPQHF	TGTGCCAGCAGTAAGGACGGGAATAGCAATCAGCCCCAGCATTTT
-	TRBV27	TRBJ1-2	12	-	CASIGQNYGYTF	TGTGCCAGCATCGGGCAAAACTATGGCTACACCTTC
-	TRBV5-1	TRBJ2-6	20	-	CASSGELPYISVTGANVLTF	TGCGCCAGCAGCGGGGAATTACCGTATATCTCTGTCACCGGGGCCAACGTCCTGACTTTC
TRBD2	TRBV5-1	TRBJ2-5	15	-	CASRGSGLASGTQYF	TGCGCCAGCAGAGGGTCGGGACTAGCTTCGGGGACCCAGTACTTC
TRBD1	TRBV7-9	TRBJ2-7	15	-	CASSPRQGASYEQYF	TGTGCCAGCAGCCCGCGACAGGGAGCGAGCTACGAGCAGTACTTC
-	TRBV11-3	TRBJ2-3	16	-	CASSFSYGPAADTQYF	TGTGCCAGCAGCTTTTCATACGGACCGGCAGCGGATACGCAGTATTTT
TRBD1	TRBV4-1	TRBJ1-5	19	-	CASSQEVASSTGRNQPQHF	TGCGCCAGCAGCCAAGAAGTGGCTTCGTCGACAGGGAGAAATCAGCCCCAGCATTTT
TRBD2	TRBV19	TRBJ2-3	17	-	CASSRKLAGGSTDTQYF	TGTGCCAGTAGTAGAAAACTAGCGGGGGGCTCCACAGATACGCAGTATTTT
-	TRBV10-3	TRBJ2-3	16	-	CAISERGTESTDTQYF	TGTGCCATCAGTGAGAGGGGAACCGAAAGCACAGATACGCAGTATTTT
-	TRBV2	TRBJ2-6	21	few	CASTGPRRAGAIDSGANVLTF	TGTGCCAGCACCGGCCCCCGACGGGCAGGAGCCATCGACTCTGGGGCCAACGTCCTGACTTTC
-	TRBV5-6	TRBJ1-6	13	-	CASRMGSESPLHF	TGTGCCAGCAGGATGGGTAGCGAATCACCCCTCCACTTT